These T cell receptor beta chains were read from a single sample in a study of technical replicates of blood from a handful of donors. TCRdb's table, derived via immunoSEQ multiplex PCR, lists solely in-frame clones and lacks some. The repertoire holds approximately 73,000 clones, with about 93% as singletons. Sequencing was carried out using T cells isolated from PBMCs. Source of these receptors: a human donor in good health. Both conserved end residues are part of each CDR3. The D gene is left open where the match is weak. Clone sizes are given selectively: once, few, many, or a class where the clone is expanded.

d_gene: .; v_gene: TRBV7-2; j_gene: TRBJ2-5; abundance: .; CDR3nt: TGTGCCAGCAGCTTAGGGAGGAGCGAGACCCAGTACTTC; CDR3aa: CASSLGRSETQYF
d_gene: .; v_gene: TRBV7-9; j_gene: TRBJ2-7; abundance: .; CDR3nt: TGTGCCAGCAGCTCCCAGCGTTACGAGCAGTACTTC; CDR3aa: CASSSQRYEQYF
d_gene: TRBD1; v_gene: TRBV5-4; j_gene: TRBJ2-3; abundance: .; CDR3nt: TGTGCCAGCAGTTTTTTCGGGACAGGGGGATATACGCAGTATTTT; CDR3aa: CASSFFGTGGYTQYF
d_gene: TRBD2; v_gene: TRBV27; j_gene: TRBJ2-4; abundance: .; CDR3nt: TGTGCCAGCAAGCCCTTAGGGACTAGTTTAAAAAACATTCAGTACTTC; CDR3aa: CASKPLGTSLKNIQYF
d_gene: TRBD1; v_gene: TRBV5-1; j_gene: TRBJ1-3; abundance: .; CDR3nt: TGCGCCAGCAGCAGGGGACAGCTCTCTGGAAACACCATATATTTT; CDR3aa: CASSRGQLSGNTIYF
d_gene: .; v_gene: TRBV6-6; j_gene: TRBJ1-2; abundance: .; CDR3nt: TGTGCCAGCAGATGGTTTTCTACTAACTATGGCTACACCTTC; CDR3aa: CASRWFSTNYGYTF
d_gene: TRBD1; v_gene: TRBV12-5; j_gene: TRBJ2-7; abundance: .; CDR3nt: TGTGCTAGTGGTTTCCGGGACAGCTACGAGCAGTACTTC; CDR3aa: CASGFRDSYEQYF
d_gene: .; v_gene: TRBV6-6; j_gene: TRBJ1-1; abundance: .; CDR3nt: TGTGCCAGCAGTTTAGCCTCGATTGAGGTGAACACTGAAGCTTTCTTT; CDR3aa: CASSLASIEVNTEAFF
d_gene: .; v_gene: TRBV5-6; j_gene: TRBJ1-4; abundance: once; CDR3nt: TGTGCCAGCAGTCTACGCCGTTTGGGGGGTGAAAAACTGTTTTTT; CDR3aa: CASSLRRLGGEKLFF
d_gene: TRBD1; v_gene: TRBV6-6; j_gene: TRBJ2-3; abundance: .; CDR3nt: TGTGCCAGCAGCAAACTCTCGACAGGGGGCAGCGATACGCAGTATTTT; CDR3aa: CASSKLSTGGSDTQYF
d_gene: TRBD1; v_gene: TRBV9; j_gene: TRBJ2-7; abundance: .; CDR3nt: TGTGCCAGCAGCGTAAATCCGGACAGGTCTACCTACGAGCAGTACTTC; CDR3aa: CASSVNPDRSTYEQYF
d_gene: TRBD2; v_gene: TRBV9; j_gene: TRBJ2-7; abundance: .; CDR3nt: TGTGCCAGCAGTCTGGGGGACTACCGAACCTACGAGCAGTACTTC; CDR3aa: CASSLGDYRTYEQYF
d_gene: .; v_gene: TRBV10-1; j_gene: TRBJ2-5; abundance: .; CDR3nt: TGCGCCAGCAGTGAAACGACCGATCCGGAGGAGACCCAGTACTTC; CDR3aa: CASSETTDPEETQYF
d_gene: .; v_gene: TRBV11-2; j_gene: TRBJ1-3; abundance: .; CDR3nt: TGTGCCAGCAGCCCATTCGGGGGGGAGACTGGAAACACCATATATTTT; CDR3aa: CASSPFGGETGNTIYF
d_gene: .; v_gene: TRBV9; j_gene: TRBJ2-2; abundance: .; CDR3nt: TGTGCCAGCAGCGTAGGTATCGGGGAGCTGTTTTTT; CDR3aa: CASSVGIGELFF